These 15 T cell receptor beta chains originate from one sample sequenced in a study of T cells after yellow fever vaccination. TCRdb reprocessed the 5' RACE reads with MiXCR, giving one entry per CDR3 protein. This table has some 54,000 distinct CDR3 sequences, around 7% appearing once. This specimen was CD8+ T cells not binding an NS4B(214-222) dextramer, sorted from PBMCs, taken 35 to 50 days after the first yellow fever vaccination. These receptors all stem from a man aged 18 to 30 who received the YFV17D yellow fever vaccine.

This clonotype was counted many times. The genes are TRBV18 and TRBJ2-5; D unclear. The CDR3 has 13 residues. V was pared by 2 bases and J by 5 bases, with 9 bases between. Germline V lookup: CDR1 KGHSH, CDR2 LQKENI. CDR3 region: CASSPEPLETQYF. The CDR3 DNA is TGTGCCAGCTCACCAGAGCCCCTGGAGACCCAGTACTTC.

This clonotype was detected ten times or more. The chain employs TRBV4-2 and TRBJ2-5; TRBD1 matches at 9 bases. The V gene's germline CDR1 is LGHNA and CDR2 YNFKEQ. Unmatched junction bases numbered 5, after V lost 4 bases and J lost 5 bases. This CDR3 contains 14 residues. CDR3 in amino acids: CASSPTGGDETQYF. The CDR3, as DNA: TGTGCCAGCAGCCCCACAGGGGGCGACGAGACCCAGTACTTC.

J is TRBJ2-1 and V is TRBV5-6, with D possibly being TRBD1 or TRBD2 (6 bases each). Germline assignment: CDR1 SGHDT and CDR2 YYEEEE. The V end lost 2 bases, the J end lost 4 bases, and 16 bases lay between the germline ends. The CDR3 has 16 residues. The CDR3 DNA sequence: TGTGCCAGCAGCTTAACCGCGGGACACTTTTACAATGAGCAGTTCTTC. This encodes CASSLTAGHFYNEQFF.

With regard to this clonotype: It may be a read error: a sequence one base away is much more abundant. This chain connects TRBV20-1 to TRBJ2-3, with TRBD2 as a possible D gene (5 bases). The CDR3 is 16 residues long. Germline V CDR1 and CDR2: DFQATT, SNEGSKA (reference sequence). The CDR3 bases are TGCAGTGCTGGCCCTCGGGCTCGCAGGACCGGGGATACGCAGAATTTT. Amino acid sequence: CSAGPRARRTGDTQNF.

In this sample, this clonotype turned up many times. The rearrangement uses TRBV4-3 and TRBJ2-1; D is undetermined. With 4 bases removed from V and 0 bases from J, the gap between germline ends came to 10 bases. Germline CDR1 LGHNA, CDR2 YSLEER. This CDR3 contains 15 residues. The CDR3 here is CASSPEMSSYNEQFF. The CDR3, as DNA: TGCGCCAGCAGCCCCGAAATGAGCTCCTACAATGAGCAGTTCTTC.

This clonotype was seen ten or more times. This sequence joins TRBV7-2 and TRBJ2-1; TRBD1 aligns across 11 bases. V shed 5 bases and J 5 bases; nucleotides not matched to a gene: 8. The CDR3 covers 16 residues. The V gene's germline CDR1 is SGHTA and CDR2 FQGNSA. The DNA for the CDR3 is TGTGCCAGCAGCCCAGGGGACAGGGGGTGGGACAATGAGCAGTTCTTC. Translated, it gives CASSPGDRGWDNEQFF.

This clonotype was counted ten times or more. V and J are TRBV13 and TRBJ2-7; possibly TRBD2 for D (6 bases). V was clipped by 3 bases and J by 0 bases, with 9 bases between them. CDR1 and CDR2 from the germline V gene are PRHDT and FYEKMQ (reference sequence). This CDR3 spans 14 amino acids. The CDR3 loop reads CASSLGGASYEQYV. In DNA form, the CDR3 reads TGTGCCAGCAGCTTGGGCGGGGCCTCCTACGAGCAGTACGTC.

This clonotype came up many times. This chain connects TRBV7-2 to TRBJ2-3, with D tentatively TRBD1 or TRBD2 (5 bases each). This CDR3 region has 16 residues. Germline-derived CDR1 and CDR2 are SGHTA and FQGNSA. Trimming removed 3 bases from V and 2 bases from J, with 15 bases in between. CDR3 sequence (DNA): TGTGCCAGCAGCTTTCCTTCTGGGACGACCACAGATACGCAGTATTTT. Translated: CASSFPSGTTTDTQYF.

In its sample, this clonotype was seen many times. DNA of the CDR3: TGTGCCAGCAGCTTTGGAAAAAGGGCGGCGGGGGAGCCCCAGCATTTT. It translates to CASSFGKRAAGEPQHF. The chain uses TRBV7-8 and TRBJ1-5; D perhaps matches TRBD1 (5 bases). CDR1 and CDR2 (germline): SGHVS, FQNEAQ. The length of the CDR3 is 16 residues. Trimming shortened V by 3 bases and J by 8 bases, and 20 bases separated the two germline ends.

In this sample, this clonotype turned up many times. The chain is built from TRBV7-9 and TRBJ1-4; 8 positions match TRBD1. Germline V gives CDR1 SEHNR, CDR2 FQNEAQ (reference sequence). This CDR3 comprises 16 residues. The V and J ends lost 1 base and 5 bases, in that order; junction bases with no gene match: 6. CDR3 sequence (DNA): TGTGCCAGCAGCTTAGGCGGGACAGGCTCAAATGAAAAACTGTTTTTT. Its translation: CASSLGGTGSNEKLFF. The whole variable domain, remainder taken from reference TRBV7-9 and TRBJ1-4, is DTGVSQNPRHKITKRGQNVTFRCDPISEHNRLYWYRQTLGQGPEFLTYFQNEAQLEKSRLLSDRFSAERPKGSFSTLEIQRTEQGDSAMYLCASSLGGTGSNEKLFFGSGTQLSVL.

This sequence joins TRBV6-2 or TRBV6-3 and TRBJ2-2; D gene uncertain. CDR3 length equals 14 residues. Trimming took 2 bases from V and 5 from J, leaving 9 bases between them. The germline gives CDR1 MNHEY, CDR2 SVGEGT. The chain's CDR3 is CASSYRPETGELFF. CDR3 bases: TGTGCCAGCAGTTACCGACCGGAGACCGGGGAGCTGTTTTTT.

This rearrangement joins TRBV6-2 or TRBV6-3 to TRBJ1-1; TRBD1 is a possible D gene (6 bases). Trimming stripped 10 bases from V and 4 bases from J, with 16 bases between. The CDR3 extends over 13 amino acids. The germline V gene has CDR1 MNHEY and CDR2 SVGEGT. CDR3 bases: TGTGCCACCCGGCGGGACAATCCCACTGAAGCTTTCTTT. The encoded protein is CATRRDNPTEAFF.

This clonotype appeared many times. This chain joins TRBV6-1 and TRBJ2-2; 9 bases are a match to TRBD1. Germline CDR1 and CDR2: MNHNS and SASEGT. Germline trimming cut 6 bases from V and 3 bases from J; bases unmatched to any gene: 5. The CDR3 totals 15 residues. The CDR3: CASRNRDRDTGELFF. For the CDR3, the DNA is TGTGCCAGCAGAAACCGGGACAGGGACACCGGGGAGCTGTTTTTT.

The V gene is TRBV7-9, the J gene TRBJ1-5; unclear D gene. V was pared by 4 bases and J by 5 bases, with 9 bases between. Looked up from germline, CDR1 is SEHNR and CDR2 is FQNEAQ (reference sequence). CDR3 size: 13 residues. The CDR3 DNA reads as TGTGCCAGCAGCTACGACCTGGATCAGCCCCAGCATTTT. Its translation is CASSYDLDQPQHF.

In this sample, this clonotype turned up many times. The chain recombines TRBV27 with TRBJ1-1; weak D call: TRBD1 (6 bases). The CDR3 spans 12 residues. V lost 7 bases, J lost 4 bases, and 10 bases lay in between. Germline assignment: CDR1 MNHEY and CDR2 SMNVEV (reference sequence). CDR3 residues: CASIGGRTEAFF. CDR3 sequence (DNA): TGTGCCAGCATAGGGGGGCGCACTGAAGCTTTCTTT.